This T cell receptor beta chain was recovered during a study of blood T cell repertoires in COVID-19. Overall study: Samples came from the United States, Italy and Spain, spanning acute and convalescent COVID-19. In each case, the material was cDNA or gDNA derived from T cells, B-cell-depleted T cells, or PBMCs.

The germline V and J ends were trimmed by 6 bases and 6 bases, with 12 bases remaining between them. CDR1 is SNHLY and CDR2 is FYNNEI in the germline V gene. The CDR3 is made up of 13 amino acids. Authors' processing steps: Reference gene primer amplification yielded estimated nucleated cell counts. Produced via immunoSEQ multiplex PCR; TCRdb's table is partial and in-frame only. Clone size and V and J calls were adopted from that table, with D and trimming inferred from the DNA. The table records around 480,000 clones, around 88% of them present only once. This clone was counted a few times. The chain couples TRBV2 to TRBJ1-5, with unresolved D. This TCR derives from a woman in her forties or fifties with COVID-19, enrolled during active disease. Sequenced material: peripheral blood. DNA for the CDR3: TGTGCCAGCAGCCCGGAGGGAGGTCAGCCCCAGCATTTT. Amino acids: CASSPEGGQPQHF.